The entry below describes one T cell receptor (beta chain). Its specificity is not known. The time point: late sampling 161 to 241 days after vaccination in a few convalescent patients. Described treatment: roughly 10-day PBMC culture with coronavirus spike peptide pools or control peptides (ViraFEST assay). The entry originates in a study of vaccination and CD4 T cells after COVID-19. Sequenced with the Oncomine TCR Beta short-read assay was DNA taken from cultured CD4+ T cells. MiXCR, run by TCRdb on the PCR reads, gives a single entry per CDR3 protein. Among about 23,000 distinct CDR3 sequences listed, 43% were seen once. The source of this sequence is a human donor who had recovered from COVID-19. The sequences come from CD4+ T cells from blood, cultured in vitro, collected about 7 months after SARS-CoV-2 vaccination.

DNA of the CDR3: TGTGCCAGCAGCTTAGATCGACTAGCAAATGAGCAGTTCTTC. This encodes CASSLDRLANEQFF. V is TRBV11-1 and J is TRBJ2-1, with 7 bases aligning to TRBD2. The V gene end was trimmed by 1 base and the J gene end by 7 bases; junction bases not matched to a gene: 4. The CDR3 is made up of 14 amino acids. Germline loops: CDR1 SGHAT, CDR2 FQDESV (reference sequence).